This T cell receptor (beta chain) is from a study of shared clonotypes between healthy human individuals. Produced via immunoSEQ multiplex PCR; TCRdb's table is partial and in-frame only. The profile covers about 1 million clones, with more than 60% appearing a single time and approximately 1.5% taken by the ten largest. This CDR3 spans 16 amino acids. With V trimmed by 9 bases and J by 7 bases, 17 bases remained unmatched. CDR1 and CDR2 from the germline V gene are SGHTS and YDEGEE. The specimen was memory CD4+ T cells sorted from blood. Subset of the sample: CD45RA-negative fraction. V and J are TRBV5-8 and TRBJ1-5; 9 nucleotides agree with TRBD1. This receptor was taken from a man younger than 30 in good health. CDR3 nucleotide sequence: TGTGCCAACAAACTCCACCGGGACAGGGCTCGACAGCCCCAGCATTTT. It specifies CANKLHRDRARQPQHF.